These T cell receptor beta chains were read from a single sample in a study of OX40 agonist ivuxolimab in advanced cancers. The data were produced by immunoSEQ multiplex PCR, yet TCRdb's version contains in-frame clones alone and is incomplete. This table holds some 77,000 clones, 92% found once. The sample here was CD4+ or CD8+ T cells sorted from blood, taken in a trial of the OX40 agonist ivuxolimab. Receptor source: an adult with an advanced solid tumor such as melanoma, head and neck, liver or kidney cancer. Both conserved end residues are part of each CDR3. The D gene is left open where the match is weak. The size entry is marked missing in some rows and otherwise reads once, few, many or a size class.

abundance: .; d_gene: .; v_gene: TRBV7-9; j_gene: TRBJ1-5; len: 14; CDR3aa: CASSLGTQGWPQHF; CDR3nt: TGTGCCAGTAGCTTAGGGACCCAGGGCTGGCCCCAGCATTTT
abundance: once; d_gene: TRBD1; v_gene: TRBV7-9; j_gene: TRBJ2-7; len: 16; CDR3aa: CASSGTETGDLYEQYF; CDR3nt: TGTGCCAGCAGCGGGACAGAGACAGGGGACCTCTACGAGCAGTACTTC
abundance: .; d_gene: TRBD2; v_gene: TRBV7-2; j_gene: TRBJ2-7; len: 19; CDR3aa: CASSPGGLAGGARRGEQYF; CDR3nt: TGTGCCAGCAGCCCTGGAGGGCTAGCGGGGGGGGCCCGTAGAGGGGAGCAGTACTTC
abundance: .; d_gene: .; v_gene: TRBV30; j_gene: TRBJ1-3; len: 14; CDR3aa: CAWSSGISGNTIYF; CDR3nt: TGTGCCTGGAGTTCAGGGATCTCTGGAAACACCATATATTTT
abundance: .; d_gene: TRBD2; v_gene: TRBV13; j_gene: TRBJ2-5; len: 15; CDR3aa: CASSLEAGIQETQYF; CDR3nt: TGTGCCAGCAGCTTAGAAGCGGGGATTCAAGAGACCCAGTACTTC
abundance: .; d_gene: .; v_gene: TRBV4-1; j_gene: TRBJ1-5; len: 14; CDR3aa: CASSQDLGIQPQHF; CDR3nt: TGCGCCAGCAGCCAAGATTTGGGTATTCAGCCCCAGCATTTT
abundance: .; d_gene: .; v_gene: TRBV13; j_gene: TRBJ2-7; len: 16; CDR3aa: CASSLVRPGQPYEQYF; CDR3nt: TGTGCCAGCAGCTTAGTGAGGCCAGGGCAACCCTACGAGCAGTACTTC
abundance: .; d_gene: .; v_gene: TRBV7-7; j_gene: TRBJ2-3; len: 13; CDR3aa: CASSFFGTDTQYF; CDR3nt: TGTGCCAGCAGCTTTTTCGGTACAGATACGCAGTATTTT
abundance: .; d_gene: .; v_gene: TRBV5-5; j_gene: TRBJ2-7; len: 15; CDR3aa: CASSLAHTYSYEQYF; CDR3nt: TGTGCCAGCAGCTTGGCACACACTTACTCCTACGAGCAGTACTTC
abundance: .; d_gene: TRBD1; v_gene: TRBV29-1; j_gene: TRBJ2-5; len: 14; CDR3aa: CSVPVTGVQETQYF; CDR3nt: TGCAGCGTTCCTGTGACAGGGGTCCAAGAGACCCAGTACTTC
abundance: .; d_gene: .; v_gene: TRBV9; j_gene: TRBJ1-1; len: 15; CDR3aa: CASSPSGGGGTEAFF; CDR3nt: TGTGCCAGCAGCCCAAGTGGGGGTGGAGGAACTGAAGCTTTCTTT
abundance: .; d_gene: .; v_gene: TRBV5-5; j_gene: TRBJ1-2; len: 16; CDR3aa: CASRAPGTPLNYGYTF; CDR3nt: TGTGCCAGCAGGGCGCCCGGGACCCCGCTTAACTATGGCTACACCTTC
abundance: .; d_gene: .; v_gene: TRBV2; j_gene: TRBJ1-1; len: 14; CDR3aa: CASSEGGGWTEAFF; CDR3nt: TGTGCCAGCAGTGAGGGGGGTGGGTGGACTGAAGCTTTCTTT
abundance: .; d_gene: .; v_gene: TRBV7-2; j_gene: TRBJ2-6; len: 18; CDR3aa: CASSHYNWNLSGANVLTF; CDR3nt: TGTGCCAGCAGCCATTATAACTGGAACTTGTCTGGGGCCAACGTCCTGACTTTC
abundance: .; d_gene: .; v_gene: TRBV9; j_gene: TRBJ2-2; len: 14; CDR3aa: CASSVGGATGELFF; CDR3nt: TGTGCCAGCAGCGTAGGAGGGGCCACCGGGGAGCTGTTTTTT
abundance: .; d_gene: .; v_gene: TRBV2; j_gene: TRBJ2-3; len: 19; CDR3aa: CASSQGPDRLISNTDTQYF; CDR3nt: TGTGCCAGCAGTCAAGGTCCCGACAGGTTAATTAGCAACACAGATACGCAGTATTTT
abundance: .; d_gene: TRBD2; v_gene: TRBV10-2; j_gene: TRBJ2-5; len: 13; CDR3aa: CASSDSSGGTQYF; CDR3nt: TGCGCCAGCAGTGATAGTAGCGGGGGGACCCAGTACTTC
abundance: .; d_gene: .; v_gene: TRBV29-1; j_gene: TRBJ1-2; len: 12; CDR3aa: CSVEGGPYGYTF; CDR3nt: TGCAGCGTTGAAGGTGGCCCCTATGGCTACACCTTC
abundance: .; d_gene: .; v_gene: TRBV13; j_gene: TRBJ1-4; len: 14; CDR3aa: CASSAGRTNEKLFF; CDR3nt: TGTGCCAGCAGCGCAGGGCGGACTAATGAAAAACTGTTTTTT
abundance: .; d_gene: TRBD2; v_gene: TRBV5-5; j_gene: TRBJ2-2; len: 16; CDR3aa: CASSLGLAGAIGELFF; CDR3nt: TGTGCCAGCAGCTTGGGTCTAGCGGGGGCGATCGGGGAGCTGTTTTTT
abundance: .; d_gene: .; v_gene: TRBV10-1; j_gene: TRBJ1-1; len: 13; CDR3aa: CASMDAGNTEAFF; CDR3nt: TGCGCCAGCATGGATGCGGGGAACACTGAAGCTTTCTTT
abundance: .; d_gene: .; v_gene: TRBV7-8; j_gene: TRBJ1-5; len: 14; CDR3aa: CASMQGLGNQPQHF; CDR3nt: TGTGCCAGCATGCAGGGTTTGGGCAATCAGCCCCAGCATTTT
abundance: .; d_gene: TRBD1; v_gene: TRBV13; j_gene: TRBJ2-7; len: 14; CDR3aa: CASSGEDRVYEQYF; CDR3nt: TGTGCCAGCAGCGGCGAGGACAGGGTCTACGAGCAGTACTTC
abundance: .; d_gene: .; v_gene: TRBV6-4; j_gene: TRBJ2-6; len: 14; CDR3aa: CASSDITGANVLTF; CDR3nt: TGTGCCAGCAGTGACATAACTGGGGCCAACGTCCTGACTTTC
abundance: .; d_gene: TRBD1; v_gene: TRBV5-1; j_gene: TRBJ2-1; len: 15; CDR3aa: CASSFFGQDYNEQFF; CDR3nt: TGCGCCAGCAGCTTCTTCGGACAGGACTACAATGAGCAGTTCTTC
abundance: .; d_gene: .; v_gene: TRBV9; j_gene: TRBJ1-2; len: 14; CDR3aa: CASSLDSGVEGYTF; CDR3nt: TGTGCCAGCAGCCTGGATTCGGGGGTGGAAGGCTACACCTTC
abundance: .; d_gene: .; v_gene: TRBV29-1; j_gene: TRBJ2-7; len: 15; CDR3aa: CSVRWARISSYEQYF; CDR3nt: TGCAGCGTAAGATGGGCAAGGATAAGCTCCTACGAGCAGTACTTC
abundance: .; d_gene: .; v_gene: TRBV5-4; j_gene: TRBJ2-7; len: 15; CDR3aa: CASSQVRDGSYEQYF; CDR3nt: TGCGCCAGCAGCCAAGTCCGGGACGGGTCCTACGAGCAGTACTTC